A single sample gave rise to the 10 T cell receptor beta chains below, sequenced in a study of T cells in Graves' hyperthyroidism and ophthalmopathy. Authors of the study amplified TCR beta CDR3 regions from RNA transcripts. First-round RT-PCR with HTBI primers amplified the TCR CDR3 region. TCRdb processed the multiplex PCR reads anew with MiXCR; each CDR3 protein has one entry. The repertoire holds approximately 420,000 distinct CDR3 sequences, under 15% seen once, with around a third in the top ten. The specimen was blood. Receptors originate from a woman aged 25 to 39 with Graves' hyperthyroidism.

This clonotype was observed a few times. This chain links TRBV20-1 with TRBJ2-7; TRBD1 aligns across 9 bases. Germline CDR1 is DFQATT and CDR2 is SNEGSKA (reference sequence). This CDR3 comprises 10 residues. J lost 9 bases, V lost 6 bases, and 3 bases had no gene match. This CDR3 reads CSALGQGQYF. The CDR3 bases are TGCAGTGCCCTGGGACAGGGGCAGTACTTC.

On this clonotype itself: A much larger clone differs by one base, so this may be a read error. The chain uses TRBV28 and TRBJ1-2, with D uncertain. The CDR3 spans 15 residues. Germline V gene sequence: CDR1 MDHEN, CDR2 SYDVKM. CDR3: CASSLGIGSNYDYTF. The DNA of the CDR3 is TGTGCCAGCAGTTTAGGGATCGGATCTAACTATGACTACACCTTC.

This chain links TRBV5-1 with TRBJ2-3; the D gene is possibly TRBD1 (5 bases). Deletions cut 6 bases from V and 2 bases from J, with 13 bases between. Germline V gene sequence: CDR1 SGHRS, CDR2 YFSETQ. The CDR3 contains 14 residues. CDR3 coding DNA: TGCGCCAGCACCCGACAGAAGAACACAGATACGCAGTATTTT. Residues: CASTRQKNTDTQYF. The complete variable domain, with remaining parts taken from reference TRBV5-1 and TRBJ2-3, reads KAGVTQTPRYLIKTRGQQVTLSCSPISGHRSVSWYQQTPGQGLQFLFEYFSETQRNKGNFPGRFSGRQFSNSRSEMNVSTLELGDSALYLCASTRQKNTDTQYFGPGTRLTVL.

V gene TRBV6-5 combines with J gene TRBJ1-5; no firm D call. Deletions cut 2 bases from V and 4 bases from J, with 6 bases between. Per the germline V gene, CDR1 is MNHEY and CDR2 is SVGAGI. The CDR3 has 13 amino acids. CDR3 DNA: TGTGCCAGCAGTTACCAACGTAATCAGCCCCAGCATTTT. This codes for CASSYQRNQPQHF.

This clonotype was observed a few times. The rearrangement joins TRBV29-1 to TRBJ2-1; 7 nucleotides agree with TRBD2. Looked up from germline, CDR1 is SQVTM and CDR2 is ANQGSEA. After removal of 6 bases from V and 0 bases from J, the junction contained 5 bases not matched to a gene. The CDR3 spans 14 residues. DNA for the CDR3: TGCAGCGTCGCGGCGGGAGTCTCCTACAATGAGCAGTTCTTC. The encoded protein is CSVAAGVSYNEQFF.

The rearrangement uses TRBV9 and TRBJ2-1; D may match TRBD1 or TRBD2 (5 bases each). Trimming cost V 3 bases and J 7 bases, with 20 bases left between them. Per the germline V gene, CDR1 is SGDLS and CDR2 is YYNGEE. This CDR3 has 16 residues. The CDR3 nucleotides are TGTGCCAGCAGCGACCCCGGGGCAGGGAATCGGAATGAGCAGTTCTTC. It encodes CASSDPGAGNRNEQFF.

Regarding this clonotype: The junction differs from germline at one of its ends, possibly a read error. This sequence joins TRBV5-1 and TRBJ1-5; 12 nucleotides agree with TRBD1. CDR1 and CDR2 (germline): SGHRS, YFSETQ. This CDR3 region has 15 residues. The CDR3 protein is CASSPGTGGKQPQHF. The CDR3, as DNA: TGCGCCAGCAGCCCCGGGACAGGGGGCAAACAGCCCCAGCATTTT.

This clonotype was recorded at least ten times. The chain couples TRBV24-1 to TRBJ1-5, with no clear D. Trimming left V 3 bases short and J 8 bases short, with 19 bases between. Germline loops: CDR1 KGHDR, CDR2 SFDVKD. The CDR3 consists of 16 residues. CDR3 DNA sequence: TGTGCCACCAGTGATAGTGGATCAACGCCTGGAGAGCCCCAGCATTTT. This sequence encodes CATSDSGSTPGEPQHF.

Many counts were recorded for this clonotype. The V and J genes are TRBV28 and TRBJ2-2; a possible D gene is TRBD2 (7 bases). Germline CDR1 reads MDHEN; CDR2 reads SYDVKM. The CDR3 runs to 16 residues. Trimming took off 5 bases at V and 6 bases at J, with 19 bases between the two ends. The CDR3 region has the DNA TGTGCCAGCAGTGGGGGGGACACCCAGTCGCCCGGGGAGCTGTTTTTT. Amino acids: CASSGGDTQSPGELFF.

This clonotype was counted a few times. J is TRBJ2-2 and V is TRBV4-2; D gene unclear. The CDR3 extends over 14 amino acids. CDR1 and CDR2 (germline): LGHNA, YNFKEQ. With 2 bases removed from V and 2 bases from J, the gap between germline ends came to 6 bases. The CDR3 sequence: CASSQQLNTGELFF. The CDR3 bases are TGTGCCAGCAGCCAACAGCTAAACACCGGGGAGCTGTTTTTT.